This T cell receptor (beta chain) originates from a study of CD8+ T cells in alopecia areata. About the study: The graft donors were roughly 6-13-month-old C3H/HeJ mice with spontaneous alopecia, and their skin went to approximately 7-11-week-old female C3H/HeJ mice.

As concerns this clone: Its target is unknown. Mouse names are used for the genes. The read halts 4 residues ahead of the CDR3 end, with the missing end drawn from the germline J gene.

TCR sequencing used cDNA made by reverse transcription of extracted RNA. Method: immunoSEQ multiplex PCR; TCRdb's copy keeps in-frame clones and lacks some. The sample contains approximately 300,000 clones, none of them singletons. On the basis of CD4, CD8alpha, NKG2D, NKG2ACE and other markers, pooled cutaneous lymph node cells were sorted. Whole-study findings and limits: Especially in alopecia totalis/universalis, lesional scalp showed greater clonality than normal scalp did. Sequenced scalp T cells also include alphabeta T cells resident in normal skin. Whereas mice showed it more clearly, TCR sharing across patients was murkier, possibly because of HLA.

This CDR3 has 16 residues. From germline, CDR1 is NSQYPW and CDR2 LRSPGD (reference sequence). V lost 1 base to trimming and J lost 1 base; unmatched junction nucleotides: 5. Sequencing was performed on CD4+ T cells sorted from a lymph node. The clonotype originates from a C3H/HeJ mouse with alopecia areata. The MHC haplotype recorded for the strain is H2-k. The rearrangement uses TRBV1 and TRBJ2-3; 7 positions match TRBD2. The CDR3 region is CTCSAAGGGGAETLYF. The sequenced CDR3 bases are TGCACCTGCAGTGCAGCTGGGGGAGGGGGTGCAGAA.